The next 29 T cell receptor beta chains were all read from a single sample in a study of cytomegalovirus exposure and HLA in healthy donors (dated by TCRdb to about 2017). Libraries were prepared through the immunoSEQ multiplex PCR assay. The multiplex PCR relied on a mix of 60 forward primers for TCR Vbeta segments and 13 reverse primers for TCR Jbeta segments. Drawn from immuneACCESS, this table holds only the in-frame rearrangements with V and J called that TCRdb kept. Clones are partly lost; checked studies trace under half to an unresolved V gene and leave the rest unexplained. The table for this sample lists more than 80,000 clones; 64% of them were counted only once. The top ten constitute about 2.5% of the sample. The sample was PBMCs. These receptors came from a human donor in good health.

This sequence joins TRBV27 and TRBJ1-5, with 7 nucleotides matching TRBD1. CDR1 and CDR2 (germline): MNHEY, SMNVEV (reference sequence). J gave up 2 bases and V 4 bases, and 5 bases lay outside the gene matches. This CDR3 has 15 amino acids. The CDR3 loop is CASSYAGGGNQPQHF. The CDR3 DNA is TGTGCCAGCAGTTACGCAGGGGGAGGCAATCAGCCCCAGCATTTT.

The CDR3 is CASSLSEEEKLFF. As DNA, the CDR3 is TGTGCCAGCAGCCTTTCCGAGGAAGAAAAACTGTTTTTT. This chain joins TRBV7-9 and TRBJ1-4; D ambiguous. Germline values: CDR1 SEHNR, CDR2 FQNEAQ (reference sequence). V was clipped by 5 bases and J by 8 bases, with 12 bases between them. The CDR3 has 13 amino acids.

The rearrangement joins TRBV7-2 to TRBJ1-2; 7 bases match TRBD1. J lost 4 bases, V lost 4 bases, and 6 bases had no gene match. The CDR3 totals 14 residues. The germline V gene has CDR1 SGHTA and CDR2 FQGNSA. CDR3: CASSSTGQTYGYTF. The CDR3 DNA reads TGTGCCAGCAGCTCGACGGGACAGACCTATGGCTACACCTTC.

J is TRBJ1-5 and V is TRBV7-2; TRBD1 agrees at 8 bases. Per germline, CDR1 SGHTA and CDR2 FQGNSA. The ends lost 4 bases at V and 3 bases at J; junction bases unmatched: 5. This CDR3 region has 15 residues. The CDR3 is CASSSQGVVNQPQHF. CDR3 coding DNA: TGTGCCAGCAGCTCACAGGGGGTAGTCAATCAGCCCCAGCATTTT.

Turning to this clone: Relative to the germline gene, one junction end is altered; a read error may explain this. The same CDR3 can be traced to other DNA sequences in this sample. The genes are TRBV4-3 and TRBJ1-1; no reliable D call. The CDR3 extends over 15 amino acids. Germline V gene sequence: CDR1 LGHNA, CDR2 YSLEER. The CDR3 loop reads CASSQAYRGNTEAFF. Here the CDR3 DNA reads TGCGCCAGCAGCCAAGCCTATCGAGGGAACACTGAAGCCTTCTTT.

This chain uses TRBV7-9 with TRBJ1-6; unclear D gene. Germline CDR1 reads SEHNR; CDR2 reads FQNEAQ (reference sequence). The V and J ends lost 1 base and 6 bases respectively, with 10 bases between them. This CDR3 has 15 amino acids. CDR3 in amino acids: CASSLDGRGNSPLHF. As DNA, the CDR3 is TGTGCCAGCAGCTTAGACGGGAGAGGTAATTCACCCCTCCACTTT. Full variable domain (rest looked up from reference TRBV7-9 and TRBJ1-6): DTGVSQNPRHKITKRGQNVTFRCDPISEHNRLYWYRQTLGQGPEFLTYFQNEAQLEKSRLLSDRFSAERPKGSFSTLEIQRTEQGDSAMYLCASSLDGRGNSPLHFGNGTRLTVT.

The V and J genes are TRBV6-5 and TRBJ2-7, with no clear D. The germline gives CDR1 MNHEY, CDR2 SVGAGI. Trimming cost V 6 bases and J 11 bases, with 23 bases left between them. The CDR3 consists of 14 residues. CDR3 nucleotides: TGTGCCAGCAGCCCATATACAGCCCCCGGTAGTGAGTACTTC. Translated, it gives CASSPYTAPGSEYF.

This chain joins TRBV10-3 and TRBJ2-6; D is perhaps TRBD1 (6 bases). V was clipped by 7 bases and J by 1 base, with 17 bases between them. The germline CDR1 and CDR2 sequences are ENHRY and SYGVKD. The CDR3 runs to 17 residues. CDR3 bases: TGTGCCATCATGGACCCAGGGGAGTCTTCTGGGGCCAACGTCCTGACTTTC. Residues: CAIMDPGESSGANVLTF.

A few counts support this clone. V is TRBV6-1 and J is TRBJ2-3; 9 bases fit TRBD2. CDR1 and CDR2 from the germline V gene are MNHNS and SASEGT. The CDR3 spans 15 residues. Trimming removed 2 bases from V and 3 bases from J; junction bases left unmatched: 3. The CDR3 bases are TGTGCCAGCAGTGAACAGGCGGGGGGGACAGATACGCAGTATTTT. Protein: CASSEQAGGTDTQYF.

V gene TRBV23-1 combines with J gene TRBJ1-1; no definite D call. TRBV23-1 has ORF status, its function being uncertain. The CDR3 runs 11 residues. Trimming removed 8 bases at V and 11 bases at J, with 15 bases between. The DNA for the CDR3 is TGCGCCAGCCCCAATCCACCCGGGGCTTTCTTT. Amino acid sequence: CASPNPPGAFF.

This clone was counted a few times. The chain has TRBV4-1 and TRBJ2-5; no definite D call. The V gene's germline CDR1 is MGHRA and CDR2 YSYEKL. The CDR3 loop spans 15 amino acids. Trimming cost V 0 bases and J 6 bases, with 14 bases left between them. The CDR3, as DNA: TGCGCCAGCAGCCAAGATTTGTGGGCCGACCAGACCCAGTACTTC. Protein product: CASSQDLWADQTQYF.

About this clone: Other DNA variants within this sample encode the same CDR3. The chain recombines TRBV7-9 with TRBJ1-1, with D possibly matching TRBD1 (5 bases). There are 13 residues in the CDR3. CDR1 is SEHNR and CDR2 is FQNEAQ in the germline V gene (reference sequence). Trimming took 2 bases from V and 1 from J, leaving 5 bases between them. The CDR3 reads CASSLQGNTEAFF. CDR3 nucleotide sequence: TGTGCCAGCAGCTTACAGGGGAACACTGAAGCTTTCTTT.

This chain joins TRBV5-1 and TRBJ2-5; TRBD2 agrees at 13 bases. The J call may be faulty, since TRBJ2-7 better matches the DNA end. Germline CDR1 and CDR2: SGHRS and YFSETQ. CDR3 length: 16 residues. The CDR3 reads CASSRRGLAGTYEQYF. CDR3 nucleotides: TGCGCCAGCAGCCGAAGGGGACTAGCGGGGACCTACGAGCAGTACTTC.

The CDR3, as DNA: TGTGCCAGCAGCGGATTTCTAGCGGGGAGCACAGATACGCAGTATTTT. Translation: CASSGFLAGSTDTQYF. The J gene is TRBJ2-3, the V gene TRBV9; 9 bases align to TRBD2. Germline V gene sequence: CDR1 SGDLS, CDR2 YYNGEE. Losses at the gene ends were 3 bases for V and 0 bases for J; bases not matched to a gene: 5. This CDR3 is built from 16 residues.

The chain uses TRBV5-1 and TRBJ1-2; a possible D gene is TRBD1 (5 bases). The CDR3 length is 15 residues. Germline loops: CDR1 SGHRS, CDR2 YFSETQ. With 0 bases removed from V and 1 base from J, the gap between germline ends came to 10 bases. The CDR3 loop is CASSLAGGDNYGYTF. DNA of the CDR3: TGCGCCAGCAGCTTGGCCGGGGGAGATAACTATGGCTACACCTTC.

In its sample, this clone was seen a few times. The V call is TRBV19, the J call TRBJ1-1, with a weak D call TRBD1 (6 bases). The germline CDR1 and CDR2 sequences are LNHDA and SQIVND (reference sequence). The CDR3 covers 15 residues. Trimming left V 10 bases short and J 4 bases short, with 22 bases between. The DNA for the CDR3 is TGTGCCATCCATAGATCCAGGGGAACGGTCACTGAAGCTTTCTTT. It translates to CAIHRSRGTVTEAFF.

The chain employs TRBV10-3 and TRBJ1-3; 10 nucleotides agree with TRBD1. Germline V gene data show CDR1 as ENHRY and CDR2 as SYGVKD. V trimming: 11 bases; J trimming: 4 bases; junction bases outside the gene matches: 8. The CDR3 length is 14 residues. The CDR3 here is CAVRGQGSGNTIYF. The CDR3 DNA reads TGTGCCGTTAGGGGACAGGGGTCAGGAAACACCATATATTTT.

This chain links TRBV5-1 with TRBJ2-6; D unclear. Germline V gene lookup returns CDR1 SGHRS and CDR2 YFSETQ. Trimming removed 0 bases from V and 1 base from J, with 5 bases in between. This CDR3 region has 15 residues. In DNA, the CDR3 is TGCGCCAGCAGCTTGGAGACATCTGGGGCCAACGTCCTGACTTTC. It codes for CASSLETSGANVLTF.

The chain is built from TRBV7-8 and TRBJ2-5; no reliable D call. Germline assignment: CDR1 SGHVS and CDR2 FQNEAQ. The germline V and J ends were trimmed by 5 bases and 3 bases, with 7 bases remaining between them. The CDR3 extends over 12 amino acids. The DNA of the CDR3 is TGTGCCAGCAGCCATAGCAAAGAGACCCAGTACTTC. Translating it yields CASSHSKETQYF.

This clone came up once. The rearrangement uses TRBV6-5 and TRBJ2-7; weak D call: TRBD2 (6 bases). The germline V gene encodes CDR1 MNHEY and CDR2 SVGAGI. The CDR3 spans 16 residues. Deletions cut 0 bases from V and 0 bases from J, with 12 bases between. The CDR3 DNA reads TGTGCCAGCAGTTACTCGGGGGGTAGGGCCTCCTACGAGCAGTACTTC. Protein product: CASSYSGGRASYEQYF.

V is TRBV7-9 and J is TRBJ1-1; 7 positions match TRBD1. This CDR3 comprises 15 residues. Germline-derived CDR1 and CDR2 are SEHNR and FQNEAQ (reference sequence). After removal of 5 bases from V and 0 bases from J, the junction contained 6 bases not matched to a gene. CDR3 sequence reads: CASSEPGQMNTEAFF. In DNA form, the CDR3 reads TGTGCCAGCAGCGAACCGGGACAGATGAACACTGAAGCTTTCTTT.

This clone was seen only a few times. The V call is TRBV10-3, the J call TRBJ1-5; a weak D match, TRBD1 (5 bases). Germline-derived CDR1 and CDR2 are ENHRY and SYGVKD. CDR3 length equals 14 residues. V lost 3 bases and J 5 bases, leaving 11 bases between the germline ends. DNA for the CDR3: TGTGCCATCAGTGACAAGGGGCGCGATCAGCCCCAGCATTTT. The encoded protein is CAISDKGRDQPQHF.

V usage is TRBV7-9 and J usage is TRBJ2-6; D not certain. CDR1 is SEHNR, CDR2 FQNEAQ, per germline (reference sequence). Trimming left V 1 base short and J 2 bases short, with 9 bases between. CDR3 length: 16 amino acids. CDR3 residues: CASSLGIRAGANVLTF. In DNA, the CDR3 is TGTGCCAGCAGCTTAGGAATCCGGGCTGGGGCCAACGTCCTGACTTTC. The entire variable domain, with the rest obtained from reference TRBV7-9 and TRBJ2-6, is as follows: DTGVSQNPRHKITKRGQNVTFRCDPISEHNRLYWYRQTLGQGPEFLTYFQNEAQLEKSRLLSDRFSAERPKGSFSTLEIQRTEQGDSAMYLCASSLGIRAGANVLTFGAGSRLTVL.

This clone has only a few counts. This CDR3 reads CASSPGLYQPQHF. The CDR3 nucleotides are TGTGCCAGCAGCCCAGGACTGTATCAGCCCCAGCATTTT. The chain has TRBV9 and TRBJ1-5; D not resolved. This CDR3 has 13 residues. The V gene lost 4 bases and the J gene lost 5 bases, with 10 bases spanning the gap. Germline V gene data show CDR1 as SGDLS and CDR2 as YYNGEE.

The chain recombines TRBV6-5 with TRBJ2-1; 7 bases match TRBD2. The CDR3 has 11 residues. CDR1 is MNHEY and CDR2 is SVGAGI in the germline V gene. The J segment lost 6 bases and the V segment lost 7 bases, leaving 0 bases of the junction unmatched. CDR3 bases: TGTGCCAGCACGGGAGGCAATGAGCAGTTCTTC. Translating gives CASTGGNEQFF.

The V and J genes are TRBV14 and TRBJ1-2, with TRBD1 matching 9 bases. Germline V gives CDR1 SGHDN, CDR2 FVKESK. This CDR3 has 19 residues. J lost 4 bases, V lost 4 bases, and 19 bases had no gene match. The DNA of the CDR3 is TGTGCCAGCAGCCCACTGATTCCGGGACAGGGAATCCCTAGCTATGGCTACACCTTC. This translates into CASSPLIPGQGIPSYGYTF.

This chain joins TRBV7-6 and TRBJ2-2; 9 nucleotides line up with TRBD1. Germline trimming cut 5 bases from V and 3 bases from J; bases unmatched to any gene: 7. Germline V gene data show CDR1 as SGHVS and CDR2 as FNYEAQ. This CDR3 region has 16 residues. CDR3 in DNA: TGTGCCAGCAGCCCCGGACAGGGGAGATACACCGGGGAGCTGTTTTTT. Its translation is CASSPGQGRYTGELFF.

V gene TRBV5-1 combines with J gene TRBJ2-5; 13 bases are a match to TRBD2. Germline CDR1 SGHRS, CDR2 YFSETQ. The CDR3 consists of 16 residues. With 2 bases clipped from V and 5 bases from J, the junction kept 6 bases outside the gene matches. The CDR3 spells CASSFGLAGAGETQYF. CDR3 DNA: TGCGCCAGCAGCTTCGGACTAGCGGGGGCGGGGGAGACCCAGTACTTC.

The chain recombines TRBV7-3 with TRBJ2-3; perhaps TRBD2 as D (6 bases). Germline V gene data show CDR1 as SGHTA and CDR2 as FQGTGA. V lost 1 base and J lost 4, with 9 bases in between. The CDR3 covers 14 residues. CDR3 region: CASSLMLASDTQYF. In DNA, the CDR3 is TGTGCCAGCAGCTTAATGCTAGCGTCAGATACGCAGTATTTT.